These 29 T cell receptor beta chains were all obtained from the same sample, sequenced in a study of OX40 agonist ivuxolimab in advanced cancers. Here immunoSEQ multiplex PCR was the method, and the copy in TCRdb shows in-frame clones only, minus some. The data show about 45,000 clones, about 90% seen once. The material sequenced was CD4+ or CD8+ T cells sorted from blood, taken in a trial of the OX40 agonist ivuxolimab. All receptors derive from an adult with an advanced solid tumor such as melanoma, head and neck, liver or kidney cancer.

The chain carries TRBV19 and TRBJ2-5; D is tentatively TRBD1 or TRBD2 (6 bases each). Per germline, CDR1 LNHDA and CDR2 SQIVND (reference sequence). Trimming cost V 5 bases and J 5 bases, with 12 bases left between them. CDR3 length: 13 residues. The CDR3 here is CASSPTGGETQYF. The DNA for the CDR3 is TGTGCCAGTAGTCCGACAGGAGGGGAGACCCAGTACTTC.

The chain joins TRBV6-5 to TRBJ2-7; 8 nucleotides match TRBD2. The CDR3 runs to 14 residues. Trimming at V came to 5 bases and at J to 3 bases, leaving 6 bases not matched to a gene. CDR1 and CDR2 (germline): MNHEY, SVGAGI. Written as DNA, the CDR3 is TGTGCCAGCAGTGTAGGACTAGCAGACTACGAGCAGTACTTC. This encodes CASSVGLADYEQYF.

The rearrangement links TRBV28 to TRBJ1-1, with D possibly being TRBD1 (6 bases). CDR3 length: 13 residues. Germline loops: CDR1 MDHEN, CDR2 SYDVKM. Trimming took off 4 bases at V and 2 bases at J, with 8 bases between the two ends. CDR3 DNA: TGTGCCAGCAGTTCGGACAGTAACACTGAAGCTTTCTTT. Its translation is CASSSDSNTEAFF.

The chain joins TRBV4-3 to TRBJ2-1; D not resolved. The CDR3 sequence is 17 residues long. The germline CDR1 and CDR2 sequences are LGHNA and YSLEER. Trimming shortened V by 1 base and J by 0 bases, and 13 bases separated the two germline ends. DNA for the CDR3: TGCGCCAGCAGCCAAGTAGGCGGCGGAAGCTCCTACAATGAGCAGTTCTTC. Amino acid sequence: CASSQVGGGSSYNEQFF.

This clone was found once. The V call is TRBV7-9, the J call TRBJ2-1; D is ambiguous. CDR1 SEHNR and CDR2 FQNEAQ come from the germline V gene (reference sequence). V lost 5 bases and J lost 0, with 17 bases in between. The CDR3 is made up of 17 amino acids. CDR3 nucleotides: TGTGCCAGCAGCGGGTCCCTAAGGGTTAGCTCCTACAATGAGCAGTTCTTC. It yields the protein CASSGSLRVSSYNEQFF.

The CDR3 DNA is TGCGCCAGCAGCCTCGGGACGGGCTCCTACGAGCAGTACTTC. Translating it yields CASSLGTGSYEQYF. The V and J genes are TRBV4-1 and TRBJ2-7, with D perhaps assigned TRBD1 or TRBD2 (5 bases each). This CDR3 is built from 14 residues. Germline V gives CDR1 MGHRA, CDR2 YSYEKL. The V end was cut by 4 bases, the J end by 0 bases, with 10 bases between.

The chain employs TRBV7-8 and TRBJ2-7; TRBD2 matches at 10 bases. CDR1 and CDR2 from the germline V gene are SGHVS and FQNEAQ. This CDR3 spans 15 amino acids. The V segment lost 6 bases and the J segment 5 bases; nucleotides outside the gene matches: 10. The CDR3 nucleotides are TGTGCCAGCAGTCAAAATAGCGGGAGGAGGAACGAGCAGTACTTC. Amino acids: CASSQNSGRRNEQYF.

This chain joins TRBV6-5 and TRBJ1-2; 11 nucleotides agree with TRBD1. The J segment lost 7 bases and the V segment lost 5 bases, leaving 3 bases of the junction unmatched. CDR1 MNHEY and CDR2 SVGAGI come from the germline V gene. This CDR3 has 13 amino acids. CDR3 nucleotides: TGTGCCAGCAGTCCGGGACAGGGGGGTGGCTACACCTTC. This encodes CASSPGQGGGYTF.

This sequence joins TRBV11-2 and TRBJ2-7; 9 nucleotides line up with TRBD2. CDR1 and CDR2 (germline): SGHAT, FQNNGV. The CDR3 is made up of 14 amino acids. After removal of 1 base from V and 7 bases from J, the junction contained 5 bases not matched to a gene. The CDR3 DNA reads TGTGCCAGCAGCTTAGTAGCGGGAGAATGGGAGCAGTACTTC. It translates to CASSLVAGEWEQYF.

The chain uses TRBV27 and TRBJ2-1, with D possibly matching TRBD2 (5 bases). Germline CDR1 and CDR2: MNHEY and SMNVEV (reference sequence). The germline V and J ends were trimmed by 3 bases and 2 bases, with 17 bases remaining between them. The CDR3 is 17 residues long. CDR3 sequence reads: CASSLQGLGNAYNEQFF. The CDR3 DNA reads TGTGCCAGCAGTTTGCAAGGACTTGGGAACGCCTACAATGAGCAGTTCTTC.

The rearrangement uses TRBV11-2 and TRBJ2-7; no definite D call. The CDR3 runs to 14 residues. V was pared by 0 bases and J by 2 bases, with 8 bases between. Germline CDR1 SGHAT, CDR2 FQNNGV. CDR3 region: CASSLDEWPYEQYF. Here the CDR3 DNA reads TGTGCCAGCAGCTTAGACGAGTGGCCCTACGAGCAGTACTTC.

The J gene is TRBJ2-3, the V gene TRBV29-1; D unresolved. The CDR3 spans 13 residues. Per germline, CDR1 SQVTM and CDR2 ANQGSEA. Trimming left V 1 base short and J 4 bases short, with 9 bases between. The CDR3 loop is CSVEGRTADTQYF. The CDR3 DNA is TGCAGCGTTGAAGGGAGAACGGCAGATACGCAGTATTTT.

For the CDR3, the DNA is TGTGCCAGCAGCTTAGCGCTGTCTGGACAGGGGTCCGAGCAGTACTTC. This sequence encodes CASSLALSGQGSEQYF. This chain links TRBV7-6 with TRBJ2-7, with 9 bases identical to TRBD1. CDR1 is SGHVS, CDR2 FNYEAQ, per germline. After removal of 0 bases from V and 6 bases from J, the junction contained 9 bases not matched to a gene. The CDR3 totals 16 residues.

The J gene is TRBJ2-2, the V gene TRBV7-6; no reliable D call. The CDR3 contains 18 residues. Deletions cut 4 bases from V and 6 bases from J, with 24 bases between. Looked up from germline, CDR1 is SGHVS and CDR2 is FNYEAQ. The CDR3 coding sequence is TGTGCCAGCAGCTCGAGTAGATGGAATCCCACGGCGGCCGGGGAGCTGTTTTTT. Residues: CASSSSRWNPTAAGELFF. Variable domain in full (rest from reference TRBV7-6 and TRBJ2-2): GAGVSQSPRYKVTKRGQDVALRCDPISGHVSLYWYRQALGQGPEFLTYFNYEAQQDKSGLPNDRFSAERPEGSISTLTIQRTEQRDSAMYRCASSSSRWNPTAAGELFFGEGSRLTVL.

The genes are TRBV30 and TRBJ1-1; D remains unclear. CDR3 length: 13 residues. Trimming pared 3 bases from V and 0 bases from J, leaving 8 bases between. Germline V gene sequence: CDR1 GTSNPN, CDR2 SVGIG (reference sequence). This CDR3 reads CAWSPHLNTEAFF. The CDR3 DNA sequence: TGTGCCTGGAGCCCACATTTGAACACTGAAGCTTTCTTT.

In its sample, this clone was seen once. This rearrangement joins TRBV4-1 to TRBJ1-6; D remains unclear. The V gene lost 6 bases and the J gene lost 9 bases, with 12 bases spanning the gap. The CDR3 extends over 13 amino acids. CDR1 is MGHRA and CDR2 is YSYEKL in the germline V gene. The CDR3: CASSDVGVSPLHF. DNA of the CDR3: TGCGCCAGCAGTGATGTTGGGGTTTCACCCCTCCACTTT.

The V and J genes are TRBV5-1 and TRBJ1-1; D call uncertain. Germline V gene data show CDR1 as SGHRS and CDR2 as YFSETQ. V lost 5 bases and J lost 0, with 8 bases in between. CDR3 length: 13 residues. As DNA, the CDR3 is TGCGCCAGCAGACGGGAGTTGAACACTGAAGCTTTCTTT. It is translated as CASRRELNTEAFF. Full variable domain (outside the CDR3, taken from reference TRBV5-1 and TRBJ1-1): KAGVTQTPRYLIKTRGQQVTLSCSPISGHRSVSWYQQTPGQGLQFLFEYFSETQRNKGNFPGRFSGRQFSNSRSEMNVSTLELGDSALYLCASRRELNTEAFFGQGTRLTVV.

The genes are TRBV28 and TRBJ2-1; D might be TRBD2 (5 bases). Between the trimmed V and J ends, which lost 5 bases and 5 bases, there was a span of 19 bases. Germline V gene data show CDR1 as MDHEN and CDR2 as SYDVKM. The CDR3 is 16 amino acids. The CDR3 DNA reads TGTGCCAGCAGTCACCCCCGGGTGGACTCGAACAATGAGCAGTTCTTC. Translation gives CASSHPRVDSNNEQFF. The variable domain in full, completed from reference TRBV28 and TRBJ2-1, reads DVKVTQSSRYLVKRTGEKVFLECVQDMDHENMFWYRQDPGLGLRLIYFSYDVKMKEKGDIPEGYSVSREKKERFSLILESASTNQTSMYLCASSHPRVDSNNEQFFGPGTRLTVL.

The chain is built from TRBV2 and TRBJ2-7; D call uncertain. V was cut by 7 bases and J by 4 bases, with 5 bases left in between. The length of the CDR3 is 10 residues. Per germline, CDR1 SNHLY and CDR2 FYNNEI. The CDR3, as DNA: TGTGCCAGCATTTTTTACGAGCAGTACTTC. This codes for CASIFYEQYF.

The rearrangement links TRBV5-6 to TRBJ2-7; 9 bases match TRBD2. CDR3 length: 18 amino acids. Germline CDR1 reads SGHDT; CDR2 reads YYEEEE. Trimming cost V 5 bases and J 7 bases; bases outside gene matches: 22. The CDR3 region has the DNA TGTGCCAGCAGACTTTATTTACCGGGACTAGCACCTCCGGAGGAGCAGTACTTC. Its protein product is CASRLYLPGLAPPEEQYF.

There are a few counts of this clone. This chain uses TRBV6-5 with TRBJ1-1; D call uncertain. The CDR3 is 12 residues long. The V gene's germline CDR1 is MNHEY and CDR2 SVGAGI. Trimming took off 2 bases at V and 2 bases at J, with 3 bases between the two ends. CDR3 sequence: CASSYPNTEAFF. Written as DNA, the CDR3 is TGTGCCAGCAGTTACCCAAACACTGAAGCTTTCTTT.

This clone was recorded only once. This chain uses TRBV27 with TRBJ2-7, with D hard to call. V was shortened by 2 bases and J by 2 bases, with 7 bases between the two germline ends. CDR3 length: 13 residues. Germline CDR1 MNHEY, CDR2 SMNVEV (reference sequence). CDR3 in DNA: TGTGCCAGCAGTTTAGCCCAAACCTACGAGCAGTACTTC. Translating gives CASSLAQTYEQYF.

The chain combines TRBV27 with TRBJ1-1, with TRBD1 matching over 7 bases. Trimming at V came to 3 bases and at J to 0 bases, leaving 1 base not matched to a gene. Per germline, CDR1 MNHEY and CDR2 SMNVEV (reference sequence). The CDR3 consists of 14 residues. This CDR3 is CASSFQGVNTEAFF. Written as DNA, the CDR3 is TGTGCCAGCAGTTTCCAGGGGGTGAACACTGAAGCTTTCTTT.

Within the sample, this clone is large. J is TRBJ2-7 and V is TRBV7-2; D possibly uses TRBD1 or TRBD2 (6 bases each). Between the trimmed V and J ends, which lost 5 bases and 3 bases, there was a span of 14 bases. Germline loops: CDR1 SGHTA, CDR2 FQGNSA. The length of the CDR3 is 14 residues. Here the CDR3 reads CASSGGTYLYEQYF. CDR3 in DNA: TGTGCCAGCAGCGGCGGGACATACCTCTACGAGCAGTACTTC. Together with reference TRBV7-2 and TRBJ2-7, the CDR3 gives the full variable domain: GAGVSQSPSNKVTEKGKDVELRCDPISGHTALYWYRQSLGQGLEFLIYFQGNSAPDKSGLPSDRFSAERTGGSVSTLTIQRTQQEDSAVYLCASSGGTYLYEQYFGPGTRLTVT.

The rearrangement joins TRBV6-5 to TRBJ2-3; D is undetermined. Germline lookup yields CDR1 MNHEY and CDR2 SVGAGI. This CDR3 region has 14 residues. Trimming took off 2 bases at V and 1 base at J, with 7 bases between the two ends. In DNA, the CDR3 is TGTGCCAGCAGTTACAGGGCTGGCACAGATACGCAGTATTTT. This codes for CASSYRAGTDTQYF.

The rearrangement links TRBV5-6 to TRBJ2-2; maybe TRBD2 (5 bases). The germline V gene encodes CDR1 SGHDT and CDR2 YYEEEE. V gave up 0 bases and J gave up 7 bases, with 13 bases separating them. This CDR3 spans 15 amino acids. CDR3 amino acids: CASSLGDTAGGELFF. CDR3 in DNA: TGTGCCAGCAGCTTGGGAGACACGGCGGGCGGGGAGCTGTTTTTT. The whole variable domain, filled in from reference TRBV5-6 and TRBJ2-2, reads DAGVTQSPTHLIKTRGQQVTLRCSPKSGHDTVSWYQQALGQGPQFIFQYYEEEERQRGNFPDRFSGHQFPNYSSELNVNALLLGDSALYLCASSLGDTAGGELFFGEGSRLTVL.

The V gene is TRBV5-1, the J gene TRBJ2-6; the D gene is possibly TRBD1 (6 bases). Germline lookup yields CDR1 SGHRS and CDR2 YFSETQ. This CDR3 spans 18 amino acids. V lost 4 bases and J lost 0, with 17 bases in between. The CDR3, as DNA: TGCGCCAGCAGCGAGGTTGGGACATCATACTCTGGGGCCAACGTCCTGACTTTC. Translation gives CASSEVGTSYSGANVLTF. Full variable domain (outside the CDR3, taken from reference TRBV5-1 and TRBJ2-6): KAGVTQTPRYLIKTRGQQVTLSCSPISGHRSVSWYQQTPGQGLQFLFEYFSETQRNKGNFPGRFSGRQFSNSRSEMNVSTLELGDSALYLCASSEVGTSYSGANVLTFGAGSRLTVL.

The J gene is TRBJ2-4, the V gene TRBV30; 7 bases map to TRBD1. The CDR3 extends over 14 amino acids. The ends lost 7 bases at V and 6 bases at J; junction bases unmatched: 12. The germline V gene encodes CDR1 GTSNPN and CDR2 SVGIG (reference sequence). Here the CDR3 DNA reads TGTGCCTATGATGCGGACAGGACTCTAAACATTCAGTACTTC. Protein: CAYDADRTLNIQYF.

This clone came up a few times. V and J are TRBV7-9 and TRBJ2-5, with D perhaps matching TRBD1 (5 bases). CDR3 length: 14 amino acids. Trimming pared 2 bases from V and 2 bases from J, leaving 9 bases between. Germline lookup yields CDR1 SEHNR and CDR2 FQNEAQ (reference sequence). The CDR3: CASSLRGIQETQYF. In DNA form, the CDR3 reads TGTGCCAGCAGCTTAAGGGGAATACAAGAGACCCAGTACTTC. Variable domain in full (rest from reference TRBV7-9 and TRBJ2-5): DTGVSQNPRHKITKRGQNVTFRCDPISEHNRLYWYRQTLGQGPEFLTYFQNEAQLEKSRLLSDRFSAERPKGSFSTLEIQRTEQGDSAMYLCASSLRGIQETQYFGPGTRLLVL.